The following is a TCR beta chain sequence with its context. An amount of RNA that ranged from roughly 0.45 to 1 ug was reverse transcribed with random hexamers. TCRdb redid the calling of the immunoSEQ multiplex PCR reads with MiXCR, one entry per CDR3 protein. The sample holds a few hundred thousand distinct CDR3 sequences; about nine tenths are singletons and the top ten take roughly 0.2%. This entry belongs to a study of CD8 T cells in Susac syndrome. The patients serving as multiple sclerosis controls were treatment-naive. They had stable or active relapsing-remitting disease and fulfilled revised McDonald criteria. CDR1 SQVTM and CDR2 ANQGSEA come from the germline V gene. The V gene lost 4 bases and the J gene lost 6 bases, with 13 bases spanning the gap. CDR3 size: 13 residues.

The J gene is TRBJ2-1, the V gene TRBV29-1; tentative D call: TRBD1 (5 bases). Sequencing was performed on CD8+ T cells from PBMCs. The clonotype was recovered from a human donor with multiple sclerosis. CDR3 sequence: CSVAPGATNEQFF. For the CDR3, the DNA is TGCAGCGTTGCCCCTGGGGCGACCAATGAGCAGTTCTTC.